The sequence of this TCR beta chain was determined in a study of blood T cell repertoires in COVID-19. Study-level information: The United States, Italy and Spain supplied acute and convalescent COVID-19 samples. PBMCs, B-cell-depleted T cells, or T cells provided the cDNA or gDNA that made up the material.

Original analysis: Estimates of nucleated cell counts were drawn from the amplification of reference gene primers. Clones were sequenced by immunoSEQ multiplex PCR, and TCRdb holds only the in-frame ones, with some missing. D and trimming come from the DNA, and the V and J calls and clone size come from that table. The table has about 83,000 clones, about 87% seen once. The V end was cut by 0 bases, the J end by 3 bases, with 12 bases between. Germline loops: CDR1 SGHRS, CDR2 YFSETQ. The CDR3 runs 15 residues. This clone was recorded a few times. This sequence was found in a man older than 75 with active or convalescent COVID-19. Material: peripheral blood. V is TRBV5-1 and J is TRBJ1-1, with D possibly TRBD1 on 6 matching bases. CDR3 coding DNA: TGCGCCAGCAGCTTGGAAGTCCCAGGGGACACTGAAGCTTTCTTT. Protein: CASSLEVPGDTEAFF.